One and the same sample provided the 10 T cell receptor beta chains below, sequenced in a study of CD8+CD57+ T cells in acquired aplastic anemia. All sequencing subjects had displayed CD8+CD57+ cell expansion on flow cytometry. TCR beta VDJ and CDR3 were profiled, and genomic DNA was the template. Each CDR3 protein is one row after TCRdb ran MiXCR on the reads. This repertoire shows 200,000 or so distinct CDR3 sequences, more than 45% found once; its top ten account for 9.7%. Sequencing was done on a sample of sorted CD4+, CD8+, or CD8+CD57+ T cells (not recorded which) from PBMCs. These receptor sequences come from a human donor with aplastic anemia.

The chain employs TRBV25-1 and TRBJ1-1; 7 nucleotides match TRBD1. The CDR3 runs to 13 residues. The V and J ends lost 2 bases and 7 bases, in that order; junction bases with no gene match: 4. Germline assignment: CDR1 MGHDK and CDR2 SYGVNS. CDR3 protein: CASSEPGQREAFF. CDR3 nucleotide sequence: TGTGCCAGCAGTGAACCGGGACAGCGTGAAGCTTTCTTT.

The chain is built from TRBV15 and TRBJ1-4, with no clear D. V dropped 3 bases and J dropped 0 bases, with 5 bases sitting between them. CDR1 LNHNV and CDR2 YYDKDF come from the germline V gene (reference sequence). The CDR3 spans 14 residues. The CDR3: CATSRDSTNEKLFF. The CDR3 coding sequence is TGTGCCACCAGCAGGGATTCAACTAATGAAAAACTGTTTTTT.

The V and J genes are TRBV2 and TRBJ1-5; 8 bases fit TRBD1. Germline values: CDR1 SNHLY, CDR2 FYNNEI. The CDR3 contains 14 residues. The junction had 8 bases not matched to a gene; V was cut back by 4 bases and J by 9 bases. CDR3 sequence reads: CASSAGQGGGPQHF. The DNA for the CDR3 is TGTGCCAGCAGTGCTGGACAGGGAGGAGGGCCCCAGCATTTT.

The J gene is TRBJ2-7, the V gene TRBV29-1; a weak D match, TRBD1 (6 bases). The germline gives CDR1 SQVTM, CDR2 ANQGSEA. V dropped 7 bases and J dropped 3 bases, with 22 bases sitting between them. The CDR3 has 15 amino acids. The CDR3 bases are TGCAGCGGCAGGGGTCTTAGCTGCCGAAACTACGAGCAGTACTTC. It codes for CSGRGLSCRNYEQYF.

The chain carries TRBV15 and TRBJ2-7; 8 bases match TRBD1. After removal of 3 bases from V and 7 bases from J, the junction contained 14 bases not matched to a gene. There are 16 residues in the CDR3. Germline V lookup: CDR1 LNHNV, CDR2 YYDKDF (reference sequence). The CDR3 DNA follows: TGTGCCACCAGCAGTGGGGGGTTAGGGACAGGTGGTGAGCAGTACTTC. Translating it yields CATSSGGLGTGGEQYF.

This clonotype was seen at least ten times. The chain employs TRBV9 and TRBJ2-2; no clear D gene. Germline loops: CDR1 SGDLS, CDR2 YYNGEE. V was shortened by 6 bases and J by 3 bases, with 9 bases between the two germline ends. The CDR3 spans 13 residues. This CDR3 is CASKVGYTGELFF. CDR3 nucleotide sequence: TGTGCCAGCAAAGTAGGGTACACCGGGGAGCTGTTTTTT.

Concerning this clonotype itself: Its ends do not fully match the called genes, so a read error is possible. The chain carries TRBV29-1 and TRBJ2-7; D possibly matches TRBD1 or TRBD2 (5 bases each). Looked up from germline, CDR1 is SQVTM and CDR2 is ANQGSEA. This CDR3 has 12 residues. CDR3 loop: CSVGTGPYGQYF. In DNA, the CDR3 is TGCAGCGTTGGTACGGGGCCGTACGGGCAGTACTTC.

This clonotype was counted between two and nine times. This chain joins TRBV7-6 and TRBJ2-7, with 8 positions matching TRBD1. The V gene's germline CDR1 is SGHVS and CDR2 FNYEAQ. The V gene end was trimmed by 1 base and the J gene end by 4 bases; junction bases not matched to a gene: 3. The CDR3 spans 14 residues. Here the CDR3 DNA reads TGTGCCAGCAGCTTAGAGGACAGGGATTACGAGCAGTACTTC. As protein: CASSLEDRDYEQYF.

This clonotype was found many times. The chain couples TRBV2 to TRBJ1-1; TRBD1 might be the D (6 bases). The CDR3 is 13 amino acids. CDR1 is SNHLY and CDR2 is FYNNEI in the germline V gene. Trimming shortened V by 8 bases and J by 5 bases, and 15 bases separated the two germline ends. This chain's CDR3 is CASLYRERTEAFF. CDR3 coding DNA: TGTGCCAGCTTATACAGGGAGAGAACTGAAGCTTTCTTT.

The chain recombines TRBV7-2 with TRBJ2-7, with D hard to call. CDR1 is SGHTA and CDR2 is FQGNSA in the germline V gene. Trimming pared 3 bases from V and 6 bases from J, leaving 9 bases between. The CDR3 is 12 residues long. CDR3 nucleotides: TGTGCCAGCAGCTTCCACCGGCGCGAGCAGTACTTC. This gives the protein CASSFHRREQYF.